This TCR beta chain was sequenced in a study of control samples from healthy donors and cancer patients. The germline V and J ends were trimmed by 2 bases and 6 bases, with 3 bases remaining between them. Germline CDR1 and CDR2: SNHLY and FYNNEI. The CDR3 is 11 amino acids. Profiling relied on immunoSEQ multiplex PCR, and the TCRdb table lists in-frame clones only, not all of them. The table includes 170,000 or so clones, around 93% detected once. The chain uses TRBV2 and TRBJ2-3; D unclear. This TCR was recovered from a young man in good health. Sequenced sample: blood. The CDR3 spells CASSESDTQYF. CDR3 coding DNA: TGTGCCAGCAGTGAATCGGATACGCAGTATTTT.